One and the same sample provided the 6 T cell receptor beta chains below, sequenced in a study of shared clonotypes between healthy human individuals. This table comes from immunoSEQ multiplex PCR, and its TCRdb copy is limited to in-frame clones, with some not included. The sample lists under 700,000 clones, 95% seen once, with over 0.095% in the top ten. Naive CD8 cells lacked CD45RO and underwent positive selection for CCR7, leaving out terminally differentiated effector memory CD45RA+ cells. Sequencing was done on a sample of naive CD8+ T cells sorted from blood. Receptors were obtained from a woman aged 25 to 39 in good health.

The chain has TRBV9 and TRBJ1-5; D remains unclear. This CDR3 contains 15 residues. Germline V gives CDR1 SGDLS, CDR2 YYNGEE. V lost 0 bases, J lost 4 bases, and 11 bases lay in between. CDR3 sequence: CASSVDGENNQPQHF. In nucleotides, the CDR3 is TGTGCCAGCAGCGTAGACGGGGAGAATAATCAGCCCCAGCATTTT.

This chain links TRBV7-8 with TRBJ2-7; D is possibly TRBD1 (5 bases). CDR3 size: 13 residues. CDR1 SGHVS and CDR2 FQNEAQ come from the germline V gene. V lost 5 bases and J 0 bases, leaving 8 bases between the germline ends. The CDR3 DNA is TGTGCCAGCAGCCCACAGGACTCCTACGAGCAGTACTTC. Encoded protein: CASSPQDSYEQYF.

V gene TRBV13 combines with J gene TRBJ2-5; 9 nucleotides match TRBD1. CDR3 length: 14 residues. The ends lost 1 base at V and 5 bases at J; junction bases unmatched: 2. The germline V gene has CDR1 PRHDT and CDR2 FYEKMQ (reference sequence). CDR3 nucleotide sequence: TGTGCCAGCAGCTTAGACAGGGGGCGGGAGACCCAGTACTTC. Its protein product is CASSLDRGRETQYF.

The chain couples TRBV27 to TRBJ1-1; D is possibly TRBD1 (5 bases). The CDR3 runs 14 residues. Trimming shortened V by 6 bases and J by 4 bases, and 15 bases separated the two germline ends. Germline CDR1 and CDR2: MNHEY and SMNVEV (reference sequence). The CDR3 DNA reads TGTGCCAGCAGCGTCCTGCAGGGTAGCACTGAAGCTTTCTTT. Translated: CASSVLQGSTEAFF.

CDR3 loop: CASSSPNLGTGVFYYGYTF. The DNA for the CDR3 is TGTGCCAGCAGTTCCCCCAATTTAGGGACAGGGGTGTTCTACTATGGCTACACCTTC. The chain has TRBV28 and TRBJ1-2; TRBD1 agrees at 10 bases. Losses at the gene ends were 4 bases for V and 3 bases for J; bases not matched to a gene: 17. The CDR3 spans 19 residues. Germline V gene sequence: CDR1 MDHEN, CDR2 SYDVKM.

This rearrangement joins TRBV2 to TRBJ2-7; 8 positions match TRBD1. V was clipped by 6 bases and J by 2 bases; unmatched bases: 6. The CDR3 sequence is 14 residues long. Germline assignment: CDR1 SNHLY and CDR2 FYNNEI. This chain's CDR3 is CASRADRVPYEQYF. CDR3 DNA: TGTGCCAGCAGAGCGGACAGGGTACCCTACGAGCAGTACTTC.